One T cell receptor (beta chain) is described in this entry. This entry belongs to a study of identical twins. MiXCR, run by TCRdb on the 5' RACE reads, gives a single entry per CDR3 protein. The sample shows hundreds of thousands of distinct CDR3 sequences, 9% to 15% of them seen only once. CDR3 size: 15 residues. Germline lookup yields CDR1 SGHAT and CDR2 FQNNGV. J was trimmed by 1 base and V by 4 bases; bases with no gene match: 5. The sample was also reused in another study, on yellow fever vaccine responses in identical twins.

The receptor was isolated from a woman aged 18-35 years in good health. This chain connects TRBV11-2 to TRBJ2-3; 7 nucleotides agree with TRBD2. The specimen was CD8+ T cells sorted from blood. The CDR3 bases are TGTGCCAGCAGCTCCCGACTAGCCCGCACAGATACGCAGTATTTT. Protein sequence: CASSSRLARTDTQYF. Full variable domain (missing parts from reference TRBV11-2 and TRBJ2-3): EAGVAQSPRYKIIEKRQSVAFWCNPISGHATLYWYQQILGQGPKLLIQFQNNGVVDDSQLPKDRFSAERLKGVDSTLKIQPAKLEDSAVYLCASSSRLARTDTQYFGPGTRLTVL.